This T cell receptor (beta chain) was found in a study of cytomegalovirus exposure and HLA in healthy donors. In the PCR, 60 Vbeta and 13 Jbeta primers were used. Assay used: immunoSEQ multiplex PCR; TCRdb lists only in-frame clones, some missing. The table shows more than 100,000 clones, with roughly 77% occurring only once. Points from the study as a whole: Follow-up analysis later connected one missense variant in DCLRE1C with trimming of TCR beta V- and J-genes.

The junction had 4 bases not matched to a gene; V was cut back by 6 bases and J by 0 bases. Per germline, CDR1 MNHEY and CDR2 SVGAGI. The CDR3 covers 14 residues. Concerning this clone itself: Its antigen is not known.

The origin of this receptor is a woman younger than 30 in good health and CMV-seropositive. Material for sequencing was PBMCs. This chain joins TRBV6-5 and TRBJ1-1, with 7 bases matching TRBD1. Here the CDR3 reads CASRGGQMNTEAFF. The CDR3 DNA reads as TGTGCCAGCAGGGGGGGACAGATGAACACTGAAGCTTTCTTT.